The entry below describes one T cell receptor beta chain. The specificity of this receptor is unknown. Within one base of it there is no much larger clone, and no base qualities were kept. V and J are truncated by 4 bases and 4 bases respectively, leaving an intervening sequence of 15 bases. CDR1 and CDR2, looked up from the germline V gene, are SGDLS and YYNGEE. The CDR3 numbers 15 residues from cysteine through phenylalanine. The CDR3 DNA has 45 bases and is translated from base 1. These data come from a study of cytomegalovirus exposure and HLA in healthy donors (TCRdb year 2017). Some background on the complete study: In an earlier analysis of roughly 500 of the donors, less than 350 Gb of sequence data and 90 million to 120 million unique TCR beta sequences from about 179 million T cells were reported. Four to six DR-DQ haplotypes were handled as single units for association and clustering, since linkage in the cohort was strong. Every repertoire in the discovery cohort had been generated on one and the same sequencing platform. To study patterns of TCR occurrence, a later analysis re-analyzed previously published TCR beta repertoires from 550 to 800 donors and added high-resolution HLA genotyping. The later analysis used no new phenotypic data to find candidate immune exposures, relying instead on TCR beta sequences and their occurrence across donors. The number of typed donors differed by locus: 629-630 for A, B, C, DRB1 and DQB1; some 500 for DQA1; over 600 for DPA1; and some 430 for DPB1. The study aimed to test whether signatures of past pathogen exposure could be identified by cataloging public T cell receptors. A later genetic analysis used genome-wide SNP genotypes for about 65% of the 666 donors, treating that subset as a discovery cohort. An early release that covered approximately 600 HLA-typed donors contained approximately 300 gigabases of sequencing data and approximately 85 million unique TCR sequences. In addition to the first cohort of around 670 subjects, a separate validation cohort of approximately 120 different subjects was used. Donor age, sex, ethnicity and CMV serostatus were compiled together with the repertoire data. HLA typing covered class I and class II loci at four-digit resolution. High-throughput TCR immunosequencing, statistical association of individual TCRs with disease status, and machine learning were combined to predict cytomegalovirus infection status. Across around 400 genotyped donors of the cohort, an average of 235,054 unique TCR beta nucleotide sequences per donor were sequenced, and approximately 17% of those sequences were non-productive. To decide whether each TCR beta V gene segment behaved as functional or pseudogenic, an earlier analysis of over 500 of the donors relied on high-throughput TCR beta sequencing. Of the roughly 400 genotyped donors, approximately 83% fell in the genetic ancestry cluster associated with self-reported Caucasian donors. Using immunosequencing, the study profiled T cell repertoires from fewer than 700 subjects and related those repertoires to cytomegalovirus serostatus.

Libraries were made using the immunoSEQ multiplex PCR assay. A mixture of 60 forward primers for TCR Vbeta segments and 13 reverse primers for TCR Jbeta segments was used in the multiplex PCR. The CDR3 region of rearranged TCR beta genes was amplified from genomic DNA with a multiplex PCR assay. On the Illumina HiSeq System, the amplified TCR beta libraries were sequenced as 87-base-pair reads. For the original study's pipeline: A later analysis tallied roughly 78 million unique TCR beta chains across the 550 to 850 repertoires, and approximately 9.9 million of those chains were shared by two or more donors. To remove PCR and sequencing errors, raw reads were error-corrected and collapsed into unique sequences using a nearest-neighbor algorithm that merged closely related sequences. CDR3 sequences were aligned to IMGT reference sequences to assign V, D and J gene segments. For a sequence to be retained, at least a six-nucleotide match to both a V gene segment and a J gene segment was required. Rearrangements were called productive when the CDR3 lacked stop codons and stayed in frame with V and J; all others were non-productive. CDR3 was defined by IMGT convention, running from the second conserved V-encoded cysteine to the conserved J-encoded phenylalanine. In an earlier analysis of approximately 590 of the donors, sequences lacking an unambiguous match to a single V gene segment were excluded. In an earlier analysis of several hundred of the donors, a V segment was called functional when productive rearrangements were above 56.7%, and segregating when the standard deviation between donors exceeded 5%. To diagnose cytomegalovirus status from the catalog of TCR beta chain sequences, a statistical classification framework was built. A later analysis assigned V and J genes by comparing TCR nucleotide sequences with IMGT/GENE-DB human TR gene sequences. In a later analysis, CDR3 sequences and most-parsimonious VDJ recombination scenarios were assigned using the TCRdist pipeline. In a later analysis, each TCR beta chain was defined by its CDR3 amino acid sequence together with its V-gene family, and reads without a unique V-gene family were excluded. In a later analysis, 450 to 600 highly shared, low-generation-probability nucleotide sequences were removed to address suspected cross-contamination and a sequencing artifact. In a later analysis, a clonal expansion index was calculated for each public chain from normalized within-repertoire ranks of inferred template counts. Generation probabilities in a later analysis came from a VDJ recombination model fitted to out-of-frame rearrangements, and those results were checked against IGoR. Hypergeometric tests were used in a later analysis to score TCR-TCR, TCR-HLA and TCR-CMV co-occurrence, with a repertoire-size bias correction applied to the TCR pairs. A later analysis estimated false discovery rates by permuting HLA or CMV assignments 20 times. In a later analysis, co-occurring TCRs were grouped using DBSCAN, with TCRdist sequence similarity added in when clustering inside HLA-allele-positive subsets. Co-occurrence clustering excluded repertoires with fewer than 30,000 or more than 120,000 public chains, plus five with anomalous nucleotide sharing. TCRdb provides this immuneACCESS table in a form limited to in-frame rearrangements. Some clones are lacking; in checked studies, under half of them reflect an unresolved V gene, and why the rest are absent is not known. V and J calls and clone size are those listed in that table; D and trimming were worked out from the DNA. The sample table shows fewer than 200,000 clones, and approximately 88% are seen once. Of the sample, under 0.95% falls within the top ten clones.

General conclusions and limits of the study: For the cohort, immune exposure information was limited to CMV serostatus. The authors suggested that the approach could potentially be extended to other disease states and immunological phenotypes. Sequencing depth was assumed to be roughly uniform across donors in the presence/absence analyses, though that assumption may not hold. Linkage disequilibrium might explain the correlated functional status among segregating V segments, but an unknown experimental factor could not be excluded. The sequencing pipeline was judged likely to have produced a cluster of highly shared sequence variants as a technical artifact. A later analysis found that HLA-associated TCR beta chains were more clonally expanded and had lower generation probabilities than equally common non-associated chains. Only TCR beta chains were sequenced in this cohort, and the absence of alpha or paired-chain data limited detectable features. Because HLA typing was unavailable for some donors at each locus, only the typed subset was used in association tests. A later analysis found that TCR association rates varied across HLA loci, with DRB1 alleles showing the most associated TCRs and HLA-C alleles the fewest. A later analysis reported that several top co-occurrence clusters appeared linked to parvovirus B19, influenza, CMV and Epstein-Barr virus. According to a later genetic analysis, donors in an Asian-associated ancestry cluster had fewer N-insertions in productive TCRs than the approximately 690-donor mean. The classifier was reported to diagnose cytomegalovirus status with high specificity and sensitivity in both the original cohort and the validation cohort. Some IMGT-functional V segments, including TRBV6-2 and TRBV6-3, could not be distinguished by the 87-base-pair reads and were therefore excluded. A few of the identified cytomegalovirus-associated TCR beta chains were confirmed in vitro to be specific for cytomegalovirus antigens. In the study, about 150 TCR beta chains were listed as associated with cytomegalovirus. Because counts were too low, about 18 rarely observed V segments, including chromosome 9 orphons, were excluded from the earlier analysis of some 540 of the donors. While some public TCRs were present in many individuals, most TCR sequences turned up only very rarely across donors. In a later analysis, about 16,000 TCR beta sequences were associated with specific HLA alleles at a false discovery rate of 0.05. A further reported finding was that TCR beta sequences accurately predicted the HLA-A and HLA-B alleles for most subjects in the first cohort. Broadly in line with IMGT annotations, most TCR beta V segments showed up in productive rearrangements about 87% or about 30% of the time in an earlier analysis of 587 of the donors. V-gene and J-gene trimming of TCR beta chains was associated with a missense DCLRE1C variant in a later genetic analysis, and the association was replicated in an independent cohort. In a later analysis, most CMV-associated TCR beta chains were found to appear HLA-restricted, with HLA associations seemingly driven largely by CMV exposure. When HLA alleles, especially DR and DQ, strongly co-occurred, attributing TCR associations to individual alleles was difficult.

The cohort was made up of under 800 healthy bone marrow donors. All cohort members were sampled while nominally healthy, although unrecorded immune exposures were likely present. The donor was CMV seronegative and was included in the group of several hundred seronegative cohort members. A peripheral blood sample was collected from each donor, and TCR beta sequencing was performed on peripheral blood mononuclear cells. Genomic DNA extraction from the blood cell samples was performed with the Qiagen DNeasy Blood Extraction Kit. This sequence originates from a woman in her thirties in good health and CMV-seronegative. Source material: PBMCs. The rearrangement combines TRBV9 with TRBJ2-1, and TRBD2 may be the D gene, going by 6 matching bases. CDR3 reads: CASSRPGGGYNEQFF. The DNA sequence follows: TGTGCCAGCAGCCGCCCCGGGGGTGGATACAATGAGCAGTTCTTC.